The 22 T cell receptor beta chains given below trace back to one sample, sequenced in a study of metastatic and nonmetastatic thyroid tumors. TCRdb re-clonotyped the PCR reads via MiXCR. The sample records roughly 13,000 clones, about 25% being singletons. Patients underwent thyroid surgery, and none had received any treatment before it. Sequencing was done on a sample of tumor tissue. The receptors stem from a female donor with papillary thyroid cancer or a benign thyroid nodule (not recorded which). Some clones in this sample may be carry-over from other donors' samples.

In its sample, this clone is medium-sized. V is TRBV28 and J is TRBJ2-3, with D possibly called TRBD1 or TRBD2 (5 bases each). CDR1 MDHEN and CDR2 SYDVKM come from the germline V gene. The CDR3 is 14 amino acids. The V end lost 8 bases, the J end lost 5 bases, and 17 bases lay between the germline ends. The CDR3 DNA reads as TGTGCCAGCCGAGGGACCCTGGGGGTAGATACGCAGTATTTT. Its translation is CASRGTLGVDTQYF.

The chain links TRBV7-8 to TRBJ2-7, with D hard to call. The CDR3 runs to 13 residues. Trimming shortened V by 7 bases and J by 0 bases, and 10 bases separated the two germline ends. From germline, CDR1 is SGHVS and CDR2 FQNEAQ. CDR3 bases: TGTGCCAGCATCTTTATGGGCTCCTACGAGCAGTACTTC. Amino acid sequence: CASIFMGSYEQYF.

For this clone: A much larger clone differs from this one at a single base, so this may be a read error. Other DNA sequences from this sample encode an identical CDR3 as well. This sequence joins TRBV7-3 and TRBJ2-3; perhaps TRBD2 as D (6 bases). The germline V gene encodes CDR1 SGHTA and CDR2 FQGTGA. V was pared by 5 bases and J by 6 bases, with 18 bases between. The CDR3 consists of 15 residues. This CDR3 is CASSLGGSGRDTQYF. For the CDR3, the DNA is TGTGCCAGCAGCCTTGGTGGTAGCGGCAGGGATACGCAGTATTTT.

This clone ranks as medium-sized. V gene TRBV13 combines with J gene TRBJ2-3; no reliable D call. In germline, CDR1 is PRHDT, CDR2 FYEKMQ (reference sequence). The ends were cut back, 1 base at V and 0 bases at J, with 8 bases in the middle. The CDR3 covers 15 residues. CDR3 DNA: TGTGCCAGCAGCTTAGTACCCGCCAGCACAGATACGCAGTATTTT. The encoded protein is CASSLVPASTDTQYF.

DNA for the CDR3: TGTGCCAGCAGCTTAGGGCAGACTAGCGGGGGGCTGGAGACCCAGTACTTC. Protein sequence: CASSLGQTSGGLETQYF. The chain carries TRBV7-8 and TRBJ2-5; 13 bases map to TRBD2. The CDR3 sequence is 17 residues long. The ends lost 1 base at V and 5 bases at J; junction bases unmatched: 7. Looked up from germline, CDR1 is SGHVS and CDR2 is FQNEAQ. The variable domain in full, completed from reference TRBV7-8 and TRBJ2-5, reads GAGVSQSPRYKVAKRGQDVALRCDPISGHVSLFWYQQALGQGPEFLTYFQNEAQLDKSGLPSDRFFAERPEGSVSTLKIQRTQQEDSAVYLCASSLGQTSGGLETQYFGPGTRLLVL.

Relative to its sample, this clone is medium-sized. The chain carries TRBV3-1 and TRBJ1-3; tentatively, D is TRBD1 (6 bases). The CDR3 is made up of 13 amino acids. V lost 4 bases, J lost 8 bases, and 12 bases lay in between. The germline V gene encodes CDR1 LGHDT and CDR2 YNNKEL (reference sequence). For the CDR3, the DNA is TGTGCCAGCAGCCCCGGGGGCTTACACACCATATATTTT. Translated, it gives CASSPGGLHTIYF.

This clone has a count of ten or more. The chain has TRBV4-1 and TRBJ2-7, with D perhaps matching TRBD1 (5 bases). The germline V and J ends were trimmed by 1 base and 3 bases, with 13 bases remaining between them. The CDR3 covers 15 residues. Germline CDR1 MGHRA, CDR2 YSYEKL. The CDR3 region has the DNA TGCGCCAGCAGCCAAGGATCGCAGGGTGACTACGAGCAGTACTTC. Protein product: CASSQGSQGDYEQYF.

This clone counts as medium-sized. A much larger clone is a single base away; this may be a read error. Other DNA sequences of this sample code for an identical CDR3. This rearrangement joins TRBV27 to TRBJ2-7, with a tentative D call TRBD1 (5 bases). From germline, CDR1 is MNHEY and CDR2 SMNVEV (reference sequence). The length of the CDR3 is 14 residues. V was trimmed by 4 bases and J by 4 bases, leaving 14 bases between them. Here the CDR3 reads CASSSTDSTYEQYF. In DNA, the CDR3 is TGTGCCAGCAGTTCCACCGACAGCACATACGAGCAGTACTTC.

This clone was observed at least ten times. The chain recombines TRBV20-1 with TRBJ1-2; 10 nucleotides agree with TRBD1. From germline, CDR1 is DFQATT and CDR2 SNEGSKA (reference sequence). J lost 8 bases, V lost 3 bases, and 18 bases had no gene match. This CDR3 region has 17 residues. CDR3 region: CSASGGQGGGGIGGYTF. The DNA for the CDR3 is TGCAGTGCTAGCGGCGGACAGGGGGGCGGAGGTATTGGCGGCTACACCTTC.

A remark on this clone: The junction departs from germline at one end; a sequencing error may be responsible. The V call is TRBV20-1, the J call TRBJ1-5, with D possibly being TRBD1 (6 bases). CDR1 DFQATT and CDR2 SNEGSKA come from the germline V gene (reference sequence). This CDR3 has 15 amino acids. The CDR3 DNA follows: TGCAGTTCTAGACCAACAGGGTATAGCAATCAGCCCCAGCATTTT. Amino acids: CSSRPTGYSNQPQHF.

This clone was recorded many times. The rearrangement links TRBV19 to TRBJ2-7, with 9 bases fitting TRBD2. V trimming: 4 bases; J trimming: 2 bases; junction bases outside the gene matches: 9. The CDR3 length is 16 residues. Germline CDR1 is LNHDA and CDR2 is SQIVND (reference sequence). The CDR3 bases are TGTGCCAGTAGTACGGGCGGGAGGGTCCCTCCCTACGAGCAGTACTTC. This sequence encodes CASSTGGRVPPYEQYF.

Relative to its sample, this clone is medium-sized. This chain uses TRBV28 with TRBJ1-6; D unresolved. Germline CDR1 reads MDHEN; CDR2 reads SYDVKM. The germline V and J ends were trimmed by 6 bases and 6 bases, with 18 bases remaining between them. The CDR3 runs to 16 residues. DNA of the CDR3: TGTGCCAGCAGCAGATCCTTGGCCGTCTTTAATTCACCCCTCCACTTT. Protein product: CASSRSLAVFNSPLHF.

By share, this clone counts as medium-sized. This chain joins TRBV6-1 and TRBJ2-7; no clear D gene. Per the germline V gene, CDR1 is MNHNS and CDR2 is SASEGT. The V and J ends lost 0 bases and 1 base respectively, with 10 bases between them. The CDR3 is 15 residues long. The CDR3 region has the DNA TGTGCCAGCAGTGAAGCTGACGGAGAGTCCTACGAGCAGTACTTC. It specifies CASSEADGESYEQYF.

Many counts were recorded for this clone. Other DNA sequences within the sample encode an identical CDR3. This sequence joins TRBV29-1 and TRBJ2-3; D possibly uses TRBD1 or TRBD2 (6 bases each). With 2 bases removed from V and 0 bases from J, the gap between germline ends came to 9 bases. Germline V CDR1 and CDR2: SQVTM, ANQGSEA. The CDR3 covers 14 residues. The CDR3 is CSVERGASTDTQYF. The CDR3 DNA follows: TGCAGCGTTGAAAGGGGGGCTAGCACAGATACGCAGTATTTT.

This clone is labeled as medium-sized. The chain has TRBV28 and TRBJ2-2, with D hard to call. Germline V gene lookup returns CDR1 MDHEN and CDR2 SYDVKM. This CDR3 is built from 14 residues. V lost 4 bases and J lost 3, with 9 bases in between. This chain's CDR3 is CASSWSVYTGELFF. The CDR3 DNA reads as TGTGCCAGCAGTTGGTCGGTATACACCGGGGAGCTGTTTTTT. Filled out from reference TRBV28 and TRBJ2-2, the complete variable domain reads DVKVTQSSRYLVKRTGEKVFLECVQDMDHENMFWYRQDPGLGLRLIYFSYDVKMKEKGDIPEGYSVSREKKERFSLILESASTNQTSMYLCASSWSVYTGELFFGEGSRLTVL.

The chain recombines TRBV7-2 with TRBJ1-6; 9 bases fit TRBD1. Germline CDR1 and CDR2: SGHTA and FQGNSA. The ends lost 6 bases at V and 10 bases at J; junction bases unmatched: 10. The CDR3 has 15 amino acids. CDR3 nucleotides: TGTGCCAGCAGATCGGACAGGGGTATGAACTCACCCCTCCACTTT. Translation gives CASRSDRGMNSPLHF. The whole variable domain, remainder taken from reference TRBV7-2 and TRBJ1-6, is GAGVSQSPSNKVTEKGKDVELRCDPISGHTALYWYRQSLGQGLEFLIYFQGNSAPDKSGLPSDRFSAERTGGSVSTLTIQRTQQEDSAVYLCASRSDRGMNSPLHFGNGTRLTVT.

This clone appeared a few times. The chain joins TRBV6-1 to TRBJ2-1; TRBD2 might be the D (5 bases). The CDR3 sequence is 14 residues long. Per germline, CDR1 MNHNS and CDR2 SASEGT. The germline V and J ends were trimmed by 6 bases and 6 bases, with 15 bases remaining between them. CDR3 amino acids: CASRIGGAPNEQFF. CDR3 bases: TGTGCCAGCAGGATTGGAGGCGCTCCCAATGAGCAGTTCTTC.

This clone appeared many times. A much bigger clone sits one base away, suggesting this may be a read error. V gene TRBV5-5 combines with J gene TRBJ1-5, with TRBD1 identical over 7 bases. This CDR3 spans 15 amino acids. Germline-derived CDR1 and CDR2 are SGHKS and YYEKEE (reference sequence). The CDR3 DNA sequence: TGTGCCAGCAGCTTGGGAGACAGGGTTAATCGGCCCCAGCATTTT. Its protein product is CASSLGDRVNRPQHF.

Worth noting for this clone: Germline is not matched at one junction end, which may reflect a read error. The rearrangement joins TRBV5-6 to TRBJ1-5; D unclear. There are 13 residues in the CDR3. Germline CDR1 is SGHDT and CDR2 is YYEEEE. In DNA, the CDR3 is TGTGCCAGCAGCTTTTATAGCTATCAGCCCCAGCATTTT. It translates to CASSFYSYQPQHF.

By share of the sample, this clone is medium-sized. J is TRBJ2-7 and V is TRBV9, with D perhaps matching TRBD1 (6 bases). Germline V CDR1 and CDR2: SGDLS, YYNGEE. V dropped 7 bases and J dropped 8 bases, with 19 bases sitting between them. The CDR3 spans 13 residues. The CDR3 nucleotides read TGTGCCAGCTCACGCCCAGGGGCCGATCAGCAGTACTTC. This sequence encodes CASSRPGADQQYF. The complete variable domain, with remaining parts taken from reference TRBV9 and TRBJ2-7, reads DSGVTQTPKHLITATGQRVTLRCSPRSGDLSVYWYQQSLDQGLQFLIQYYNGEERAKGNILERFSAQQFPDLHSELNLSSLELGDSALYFCASSRPGADQQYFGPGTRLTVT.

Comments on this clone: The junction differs from germline at one of its ends, possibly a read error. The V and J genes are TRBV20-1 and TRBJ1-2, with D possibly being TRBD1 (5 bases). CDR3 length: 12 residues. Germline V gene sequence: CDR1 DFQATT, CDR2 SNEGSKA (reference sequence). This CDR3 is CGASGWGGVHTF. For the CDR3, the DNA is TGCGGTGCTAGTGGATGGGGGGGAGTCCACACCTTC.

This clone was seen ten or more times. The chain combines TRBV20-1 with TRBJ1-5; 7 nucleotides align to TRBD1. Per germline, CDR1 DFQATT and CDR2 SNEGSKA (reference sequence). V shed 6 bases, J shed 8 bases, and the junction held 13 bases outside the gene matches. The CDR3 is 14 residues long. CDR3 nucleotide sequence: TGCAGTGCCCAAAAAATCCTCGACAGGGAGCCCCAGCATTTT. Translation gives CSAQKILDREPQHF.